The 22 T cell receptor beta chains listed next were all sequenced from one sample in a study of shared clonotypes between healthy human individuals. Assay: immunoSEQ multiplex PCR; the TCRdb copy retains only in-frame clones and omits some. The sample shows some 1,600,000 clones, approximately 98% of them seen only once. Input material: naive CD4+ T cells sorted from blood. The subset: CD45RA+ positively selected. The source of these receptors is a young man in good health.

About this clone: Other DNA sequences of this sample code for an identical CDR3. The chain links TRBV2 to TRBJ1-2; D is perhaps TRBD1 (6 bases). The CDR3 length is 13 residues. The germline V and J ends were trimmed by 4 bases and 4 bases, with 10 bases remaining between them. Germline CDR1 is SNHLY and CDR2 is FYNNEI. CDR3 sequence reads: CASSAQGGYGYTF. In nucleotides, the CDR3 is TGTGCCAGCAGTGCACAGGGCGGCTATGGCTACACCTTC.

The chain links TRBV4-2 to TRBJ2-7; maybe TRBD2 (5 bases). This CDR3 contains 14 residues. Germline lookup yields CDR1 LGHNA and CDR2 YNFKEQ. The ends were cut back, 0 bases at V and 5 bases at J, with 11 bases in the middle. The CDR3 bases are TGTGCCAGCAGCCAAGACTTTGTAGCGAACGAGCAGTACTTC. Translated: CASSQDFVANEQYF.

The chain recombines TRBV6-5 with TRBJ2-2, with a tentative D call TRBD1 (5 bases). There are 14 residues in the CDR3. Trimming removed 3 bases at V and 7 bases at J, with 12 bases between. The germline gives CDR1 MNHEY, CDR2 SVGAGI. For the CDR3, the DNA is TGTGCCAGCAGTTATCGAAGACAGTTCGGGGAGCTGTTTTTT. It translates to CASSYRRQFGELFF.

The chain has TRBV19 and TRBJ2-7; 10 nucleotides line up with TRBD2. V was pared by 9 bases and J by 2 bases, with 7 bases of the junction left unmatched. CDR3 length: 14 amino acids. CDR1 LNHDA and CDR2 SQIVND come from the germline V gene (reference sequence). The CDR3 coding sequence is TGTGCCAGCACCCCGAGCGGGAGGGCCTACGAGCAGTACTTC. It translates to CASTPSGRAYEQYF.

The V call is TRBV5-3, the J call TRBJ1-2; 8 bases match TRBD1. TRBV5-3 falls under the ORF class, with uncertain function. J lost 4 bases, V lost 5 bases, and 10 bases had no gene match. This CDR3 has 15 amino acids. CDR3 in amino acids: CARRRGGQGAYGYTF. DNA of the CDR3: TGTGCCAGAAGACGGGGAGGGCAGGGGGCCTATGGCTACACCTTC.

The chain carries TRBV27 and TRBJ1-1, with D maybe TRBD1 (6 bases). The length of the CDR3 is 13 residues. The germline gives CDR1 MNHEY, CDR2 SMNVEV (reference sequence). Trimming took off 10 bases at V and 0 bases at J, with 12 bases between the two ends. In DNA, the CDR3 is TGTGCCACCCAAGGGGGGTTGAACACTGAAGCTTTCTTT. Residues: CATQGGLNTEAFF.

The rearrangement links TRBV7-9 to TRBJ1-2; tentative D call: TRBD1 (5 bases). This CDR3 region has 13 residues. Deletions cut 5 bases from V and 3 bases from J, with 10 bases between. Germline loops: CDR1 SEHNR, CDR2 FQNEAQ (reference sequence). In nucleotides, the CDR3 is TGTGCCAGCAGCCCCGACAGATACTATGGCTACACCTTC. Translated: CASSPDRYYGYTF.

The CDR3 protein is CASSLRGGHTYEQYF. The CDR3 DNA reads as TGCGCCAGCAGCTTGCGGGGGGGGCATACCTACGAGCAGTACTTC. The chain joins TRBV5-1 to TRBJ2-7, with 8 bases aligning to TRBD2. Trimming took 1 base from V and 2 from J; bases not matched to a gene: 5. Germline CDR1 SGHRS, CDR2 YFSETQ. The CDR3 runs to 15 residues.

The genes are TRBV5-1 and TRBJ1-1, with D uncertain. The CDR3 contains 14 residues. Trimming took off 2 bases at V and 1 base at J, with 9 bases between the two ends. Germline CDR1 and CDR2: SGHRS and YFSETQ. The CDR3 coding sequence is TGCGCCAGCAGCTTAAGTCCTCAGAACACTGAAGCTTTCTTT. Translating it yields CASSLSPQNTEAFF.

The chain couples TRBV7-9 to TRBJ1-2; D gene ambiguous. The CDR3 is 13 residues long. Trimming cost V 3 bases and J 8 bases, with 13 bases left between them. Germline CDR1 and CDR2: SEHNR and FQNEAQ (reference sequence). The CDR3 spells CASSFQPRSGYTF. The DNA for the CDR3 is TGTGCCAGCAGCTTTCAGCCGCGGTCCGGCTACACCTTC.

V usage is TRBV11-2 and J usage is TRBJ2-3, with D perhaps assigned TRBD1 or TRBD2 (6 bases each). Germline loops: CDR1 SGHAT, CDR2 FQNNGV. The CDR3 spans 12 residues. The CDR3 region has the DNA TGTGCTGGGGGCGGGGTGGCGGATACGCAGTATTTT. Translation: CAGGGVADTQYF.

The rearrangement links TRBV7-2 to TRBJ2-2; TRBD2 matches at 7 bases. Trimming cost V 1 base and J 3 bases; bases outside gene matches: 5. The CDR3 runs 16 residues. Looked up from germline, CDR1 is SGHTA and CDR2 is FQGNSA. The CDR3 region has the DNA TGTGCCAGCAGCTTAGTCCGGGACTACTACACCGGGGAGCTGTTTTTT. Translating it yields CASSLVRDYYTGELFF.

The rearrangement uses TRBV11-2 and TRBJ2-7; D remains ambiguous. V was shortened by 4 bases and J by 6 bases, with 13 bases between the two germline ends. The V gene's germline CDR1 is SGHAT and CDR2 FQNNGV. The CDR3 is 13 amino acids. The CDR3 DNA is TGTGCCAGCAGCTCGATAATTGGCGGCGAGCAGTACTTC. Translated, it gives CASSSIIGGEQYF. Using reference TRBV11-2 and TRBJ2-7 for the parts outside the CDR3, the full variable domain is EAGVAQSPRYKIIEKRQSVAFWCNPISGHATLYWYQQILGQGPKLLIQFQNNGVVDDSQLPKDRFSAERLKGVDSTLKIQPAKLEDSAVYLCASSSIIGGEQYFGPGTRLTVT.

The chain uses TRBV28 and TRBJ2-7, with D perhaps TRBD2 (5 bases). Trimming pared 7 bases from V and 0 bases from J, leaving 13 bases between. The CDR3 length is 14 residues. Germline assignment: CDR1 MDHEN and CDR2 SYDVKM. The CDR3 DNA is TGTGCCAGCATGAGCCCGGGGTTCTCCTACGAGCAGTACTTC. Amino acid sequence: CASMSPGFSYEQYF.

The V and J genes are TRBV19 and TRBJ2-5; 12 positions agree with TRBD1. The ends lost 9 bases at V and 2 bases at J; junction bases unmatched: 10. Germline values: CDR1 LNHDA, CDR2 SQIVND (reference sequence). The CDR3 contains 16 residues. This CDR3 reads CASNSGTGGRQETQYF. The DNA of the CDR3 is TGTGCCAGCAATTCCGGGACAGGGGGCCGACAAGAGACCCAGTACTTC.

J is TRBJ2-1 and V is TRBV11-2; D ambiguous. Trimming cost V 1 base and J 0 bases, with 10 bases left between them. Germline lookup yields CDR1 SGHAT and CDR2 FQNNGV. The CDR3 runs to 16 residues. The DNA for the CDR3 is TGTGCCAGCAGCTTAGGCCCGGCACTCTCCTACAATGAGCAGTTCTTC. Amino acids: CASSLGPALSYNEQFF.

The V call is TRBV7-9, the J call TRBJ2-5; D remains unclear. Trimming removed 5 bases from V and 3 bases from J, with 4 bases in between. CDR3 size: 11 residues. From germline, CDR1 is SEHNR and CDR2 FQNEAQ (reference sequence). The CDR3 region has the DNA TGTGCCAGCAGCAAAAAAGAGACCCAGTACTTC. Protein sequence: CASSKKETQYF.

This clone was seen a single time. The V and J genes are TRBV5-5 and TRBJ2-3; a weak D match, TRBD1 (5 bases). In germline, CDR1 is SGHKS, CDR2 YYEKEE (reference sequence). The CDR3 covers 16 residues. V was shortened by 0 bases and J by 2 bases, with 13 bases between the two germline ends. CDR3 region: CASSLGSGHFTDTQYF. The CDR3 region has the DNA TGTGCCAGCAGCTTGGGCTCCGGACACTTCACAGATACGCAGTATTTT.

This rearrangement joins TRBV5-4 to TRBJ2-2, with D hard to call. The V end was cut by 1 base, the J end by 2 bases, with 9 bases between. CDR3 size: 15 residues. CDR1 SGHNT and CDR2 YYREEE come from the germline V gene (reference sequence). The CDR3 here is CASSLNGGNTGELFF. Written as DNA, the CDR3 is TGTGCCAGCAGCTTGAACGGCGGTAACACCGGGGAGCTGTTTTTT.

The chain links TRBV7-9 to TRBJ2-7; no firm D call. Germline V gives CDR1 SEHNR, CDR2 FQNEAQ (reference sequence). The CDR3 spans 14 residues. Between the trimmed V and J ends, which lost 5 bases and 6 bases, there was a span of 17 bases. DNA of the CDR3: TGTGCCAGCAGCCCCCAGATATACTGGGGCGAGCAGTACTTC. Protein: CASSPQIYWGEQYF. The full variable domain, completed using reference TRBV7-9 and TRBJ2-7, is DTGVSQNPRHKITKRGQNVTFRCDPISEHNRLYWYRQTLGQGPEFLTYFQNEAQLEKSRLLSDRFSAERPKGSFSTLEIQRTEQGDSAMYLCASSPQIYWGEQYFGPGTRLTVT.

The chain couples TRBV19 to TRBJ2-7; TRBD2 aligns across 7 bases. With 3 bases clipped from V and 5 bases from J, the junction kept 13 bases outside the gene matches. This CDR3 is 16 amino acids long. CDR1 is LNHDA, CDR2 SQIVND, per germline (reference sequence). CDR3 in DNA: TGTGCCAGTAGTATGAGAGGGAGGGCCGCCACGAACGAGCAGTACTTC. This encodes CASSMRGRAATNEQYF.

The J gene is TRBJ2-1, the V gene TRBV11-3; D possibly corresponds to TRBD2 (6 bases). V gave up 0 bases and J gave up 5 bases, with 14 bases separating them. The length of the CDR3 is 16 residues. The germline V gene has CDR1 SGHNT and CDR2 YENEEA. CDR3 protein: CASSLDSGGKDNEQFF. As DNA, the CDR3 is TGTGCCAGCAGCTTAGATTCTGGGGGGAAGGACAATGAGCAGTTCTTC.